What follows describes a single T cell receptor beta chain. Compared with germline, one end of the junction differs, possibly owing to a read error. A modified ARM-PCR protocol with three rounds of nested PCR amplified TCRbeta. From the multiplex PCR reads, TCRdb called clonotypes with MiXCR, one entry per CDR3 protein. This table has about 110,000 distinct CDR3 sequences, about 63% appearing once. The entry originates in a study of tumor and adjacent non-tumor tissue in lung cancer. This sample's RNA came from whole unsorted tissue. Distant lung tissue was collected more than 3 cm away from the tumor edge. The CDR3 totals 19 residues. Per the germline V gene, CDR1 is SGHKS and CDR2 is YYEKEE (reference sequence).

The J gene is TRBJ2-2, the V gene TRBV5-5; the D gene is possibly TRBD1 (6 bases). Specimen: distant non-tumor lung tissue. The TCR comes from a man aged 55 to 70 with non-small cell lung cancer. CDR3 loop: CTSSPHRQGLFASTGELFF. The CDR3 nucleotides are TGTACCAGCAGCCCCCACCGCCAGGGGTTGTTTGCGAGCACCGGGGAGCTGTTTTTT.